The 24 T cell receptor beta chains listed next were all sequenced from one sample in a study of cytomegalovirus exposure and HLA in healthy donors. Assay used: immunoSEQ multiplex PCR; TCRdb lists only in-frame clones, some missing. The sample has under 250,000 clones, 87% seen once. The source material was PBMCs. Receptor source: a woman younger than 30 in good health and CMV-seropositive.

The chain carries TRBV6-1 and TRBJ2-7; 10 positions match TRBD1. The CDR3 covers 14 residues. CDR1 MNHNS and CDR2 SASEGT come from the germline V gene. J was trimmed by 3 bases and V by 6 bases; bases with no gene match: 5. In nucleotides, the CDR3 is TGTGCCAGCAGGGGGACAGGGGCCAACTACGAGCAGTACTTC. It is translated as CASRGTGANYEQYF.

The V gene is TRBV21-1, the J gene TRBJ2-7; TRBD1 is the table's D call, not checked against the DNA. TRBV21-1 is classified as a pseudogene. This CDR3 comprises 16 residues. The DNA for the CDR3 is TGTGCCAGCAGCAAAATGGGCAGGGGATTCTCCTACGAGCAGTACTTC. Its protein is CASSKMGRGFSYEQYF.

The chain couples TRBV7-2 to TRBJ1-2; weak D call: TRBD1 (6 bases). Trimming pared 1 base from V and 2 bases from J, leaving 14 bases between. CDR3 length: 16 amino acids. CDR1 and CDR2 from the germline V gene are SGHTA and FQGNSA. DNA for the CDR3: TGTGCCAGCAGCTTAGACTCCACAGGGAACAACTATGGCTACACCTTC. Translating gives CASSLDSTGNNYGYTF.

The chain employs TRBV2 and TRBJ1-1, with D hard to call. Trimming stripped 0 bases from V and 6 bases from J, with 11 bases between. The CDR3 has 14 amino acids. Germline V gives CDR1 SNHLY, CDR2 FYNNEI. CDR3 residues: CASSEALRLAEAFF. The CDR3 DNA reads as TGTGCCAGCAGTGAAGCGCTTCGGTTAGCTGAAGCTTTCTTT. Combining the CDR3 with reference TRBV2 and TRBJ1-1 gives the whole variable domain EPEVTQTPSHQVTQMGQEVILRCVPISNHLYFYWYRQILGQKVEFLVSFYNNEISEKSEIFDDQFSVERPDGSNFTLKIRSTKLEDSAMYFCASSEALRLAEAFFGQGTRLTVV.

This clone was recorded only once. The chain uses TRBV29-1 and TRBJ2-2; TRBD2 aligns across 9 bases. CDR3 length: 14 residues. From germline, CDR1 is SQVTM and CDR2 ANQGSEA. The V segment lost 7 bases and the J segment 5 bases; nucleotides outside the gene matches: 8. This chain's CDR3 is CSAIAGEGTGELFF. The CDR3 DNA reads TGCAGCGCCATAGCGGGAGAAGGTACCGGGGAGCTGTTTTTT.

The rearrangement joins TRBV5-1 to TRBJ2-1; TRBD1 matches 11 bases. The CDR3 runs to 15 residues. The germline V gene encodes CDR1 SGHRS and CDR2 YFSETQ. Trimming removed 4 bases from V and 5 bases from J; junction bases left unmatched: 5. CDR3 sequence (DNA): TGCGCCAGCAGCCCGGGACAGGGGGGTAACAATGAGCAGTTCTTC. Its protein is CASSPGQGGNNEQFF. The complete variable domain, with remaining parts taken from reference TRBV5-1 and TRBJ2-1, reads KAGVTQTPRYLIKTRGQQVTLSCSPISGHRSVSWYQQTPGQGLQFLFEYFSETQRNKGNFPGRFSGRQFSNSRSEMNVSTLELGDSALYLCASSPGQGGNNEQFFGPGTRLTVL.

CDR3 coding DNA: TGTGCCAGTAGTAGCGACAGGGGGCTCTATGGCTACACCTTC. As protein: CASSSDRGLYGYTF. The V and J genes are TRBV19 and TRBJ1-2; TRBD1 aligns across 10 bases. After removal of 4 bases from V and 4 bases from J, the junction contained 3 bases not matched to a gene. CDR3 size: 14 residues. The germline gives CDR1 LNHDA, CDR2 SQIVND (reference sequence). The full variable domain, with the rest looked up from reference TRBV19 and TRBJ1-2, is DGGITQSPKYLFRKEGQNVTLSCEQNLNHDAMYWYRQDPGQGLRLIYYSQIVNDFQKGDIAEGYSVSREKKESFPLTVTSAQKNPTAFYLCASSSDRGLYGYTFGSGTRLTVV.

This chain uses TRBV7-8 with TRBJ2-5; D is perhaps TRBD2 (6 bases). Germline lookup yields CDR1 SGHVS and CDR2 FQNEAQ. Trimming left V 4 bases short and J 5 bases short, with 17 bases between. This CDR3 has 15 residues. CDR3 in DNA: TGTGCCAGCAGCTCGGACTACAGATCAGAGGAGACCCAGTACTTC. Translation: CASSSDYRSEETQYF.

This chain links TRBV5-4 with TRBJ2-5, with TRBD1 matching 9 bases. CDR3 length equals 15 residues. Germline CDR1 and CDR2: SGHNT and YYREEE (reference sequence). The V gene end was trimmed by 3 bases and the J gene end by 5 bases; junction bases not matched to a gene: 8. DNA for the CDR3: TGTGCCAGCAGCTGGGGACAGGGCGGGCCCGAGACCCAGTACTTC. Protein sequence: CASSWGQGGPETQYF.

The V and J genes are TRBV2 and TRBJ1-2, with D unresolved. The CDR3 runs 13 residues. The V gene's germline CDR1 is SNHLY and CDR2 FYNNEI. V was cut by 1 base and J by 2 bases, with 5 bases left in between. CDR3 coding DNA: TGTGCCAGCAGTGAAGTTGTAAACTATGGCTACACCTTC. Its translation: CASSEVVNYGYTF.

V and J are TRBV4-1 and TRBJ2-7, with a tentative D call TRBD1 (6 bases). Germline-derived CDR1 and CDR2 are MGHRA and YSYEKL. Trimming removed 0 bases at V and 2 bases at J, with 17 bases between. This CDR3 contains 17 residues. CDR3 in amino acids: CASSQEPPTGTPYEQYF. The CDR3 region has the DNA TGCGCCAGCAGCCAAGAACCTCCCACAGGGACCCCCTACGAGCAGTACTTC.

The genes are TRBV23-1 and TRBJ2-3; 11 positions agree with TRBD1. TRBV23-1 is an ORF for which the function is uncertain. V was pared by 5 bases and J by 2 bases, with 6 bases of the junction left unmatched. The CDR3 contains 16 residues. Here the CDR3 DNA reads TGCGCCAGCAGTGAGAAGGACAGGGGGCACACAGATACGCAGTATTTT. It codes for CASSEKDRGHTDTQYF.

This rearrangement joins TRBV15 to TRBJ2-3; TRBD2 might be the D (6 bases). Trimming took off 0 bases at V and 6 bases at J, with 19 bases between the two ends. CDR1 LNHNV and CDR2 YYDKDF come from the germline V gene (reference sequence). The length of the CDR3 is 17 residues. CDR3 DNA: TGTGCCACCAGCAGAGAAATCGGGAGTGTCCTCCCCGATACGCAGTATTTT. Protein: CATSREIGSVLPDTQYF.

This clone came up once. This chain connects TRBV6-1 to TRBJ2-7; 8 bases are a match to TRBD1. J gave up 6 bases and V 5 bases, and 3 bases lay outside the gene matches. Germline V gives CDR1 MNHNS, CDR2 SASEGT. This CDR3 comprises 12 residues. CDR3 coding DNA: TGTGCCAGCAGTCTGGACAGGGTCGAGCAGTACTTC. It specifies CASSLDRVEQYF.

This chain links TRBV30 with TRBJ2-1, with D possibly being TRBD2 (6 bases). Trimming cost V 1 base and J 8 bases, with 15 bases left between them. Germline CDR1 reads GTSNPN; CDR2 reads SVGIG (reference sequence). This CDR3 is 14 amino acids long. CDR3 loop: CAWSARGLPYEQFF. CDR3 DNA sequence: TGTGCCTGGAGTGCGCGGGGACTTCCCTATGAGCAGTTCTTC.

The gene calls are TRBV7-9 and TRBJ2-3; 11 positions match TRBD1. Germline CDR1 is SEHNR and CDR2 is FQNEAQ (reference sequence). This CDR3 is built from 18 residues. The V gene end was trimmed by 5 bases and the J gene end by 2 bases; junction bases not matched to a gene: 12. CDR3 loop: CASSRDRGWAANTDTQYF. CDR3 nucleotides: TGTGCCAGCAGCCGGGACAGGGGGTGGGCAGCTAACACAGATACGCAGTATTTT.

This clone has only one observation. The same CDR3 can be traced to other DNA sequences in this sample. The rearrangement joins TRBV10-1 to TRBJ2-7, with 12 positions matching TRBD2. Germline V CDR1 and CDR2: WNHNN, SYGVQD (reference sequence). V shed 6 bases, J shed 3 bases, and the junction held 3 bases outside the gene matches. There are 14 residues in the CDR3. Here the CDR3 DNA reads TGCGCCAGCAGCCCGGGACTAGCGGGCTACGAGCAGTACTTC. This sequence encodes CASSPGLAGYEQYF.

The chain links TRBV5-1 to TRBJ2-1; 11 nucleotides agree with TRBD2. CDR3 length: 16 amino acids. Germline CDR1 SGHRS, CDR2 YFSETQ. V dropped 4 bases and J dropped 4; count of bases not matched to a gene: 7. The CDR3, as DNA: TGCGCCAGCAGCCTCCCGGGACTAGCGGTTTACAATGAGCAGTTCTTC. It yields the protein CASSLPGLAVYNEQFF.

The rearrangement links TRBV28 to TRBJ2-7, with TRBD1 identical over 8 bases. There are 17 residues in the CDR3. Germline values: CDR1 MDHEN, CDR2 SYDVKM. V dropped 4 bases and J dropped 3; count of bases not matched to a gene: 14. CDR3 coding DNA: TGTGCCAGCAGTTACCGGGACAGGCGAAGCTCATTCTACGAGCAGTACTTC. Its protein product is CASSYRDRRSSFYEQYF. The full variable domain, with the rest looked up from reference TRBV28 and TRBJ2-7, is DVKVTQSSRYLVKRTGEKVFLECVQDMDHENMFWYRQDPGLGLRLIYFSYDVKMKEKGDIPEGYSVSREKKERFSLILESASTNQTSMYLCASSYRDRRSSFYEQYFGPGTRLTVT.

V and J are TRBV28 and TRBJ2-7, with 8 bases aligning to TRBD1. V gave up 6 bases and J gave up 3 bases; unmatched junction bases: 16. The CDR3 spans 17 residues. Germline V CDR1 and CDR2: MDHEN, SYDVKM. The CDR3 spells CASSRPQGAGSGYEQYF. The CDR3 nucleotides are TGTGCCAGCAGCCGTCCTCAGGGGGCTGGTAGCGGCTACGAGCAGTACTTC.

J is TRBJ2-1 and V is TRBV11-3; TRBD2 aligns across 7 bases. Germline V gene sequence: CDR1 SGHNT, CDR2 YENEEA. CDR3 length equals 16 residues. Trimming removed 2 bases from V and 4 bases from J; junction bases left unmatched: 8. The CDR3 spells CASSLSWASGYNEQFF. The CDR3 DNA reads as TGTGCCAGCAGCTTATCTTGGGCTAGCGGTTACAATGAGCAGTTCTTC.

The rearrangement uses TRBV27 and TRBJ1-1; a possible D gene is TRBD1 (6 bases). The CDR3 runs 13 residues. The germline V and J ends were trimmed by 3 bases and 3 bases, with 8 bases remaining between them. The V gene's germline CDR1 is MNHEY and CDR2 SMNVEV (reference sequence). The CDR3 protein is CASSFNRDTEAFF. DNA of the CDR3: TGTGCCAGCAGTTTTAACAGGGACACTGAAGCTTTCTTT.

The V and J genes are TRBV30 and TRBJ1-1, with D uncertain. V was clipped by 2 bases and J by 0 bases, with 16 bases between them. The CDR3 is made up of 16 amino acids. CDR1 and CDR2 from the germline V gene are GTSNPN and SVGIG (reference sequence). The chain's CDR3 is CAWSFGTPLMNTEAFF. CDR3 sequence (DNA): TGTGCCTGGAGTTTCGGTACGCCCCTTATGAACACTGAAGCTTTCTTT.

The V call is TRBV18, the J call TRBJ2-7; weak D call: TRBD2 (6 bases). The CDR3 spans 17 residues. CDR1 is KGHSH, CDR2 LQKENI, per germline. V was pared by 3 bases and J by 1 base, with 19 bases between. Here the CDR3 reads CASSPEFGRGPSYEQYF. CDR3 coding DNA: TGTGCCAGCTCACCGGAGTTCGGGCGGGGCCCTTCCTACGAGCAGTACTTC.